This entry describes one T cell receptor (beta chain). One base away lies a much larger clone, so this may be a sequencing read error. V gave up 4 bases and J gave up 2 bases; unmatched junction bases: 6. Germline V gene sequence: CDR1 MNHGY, CDR2 SVAAGI. This CDR3 has 15 residues. Subjects aged 18 to 65 presented with newly diagnosed hyperthyroidism of less than 2 months' duration. The study left out patients who had uncontrolled infection, other autoimmune disease, pregnancy or lactation. PBMCs were sourced from over 8.5 ml fresh peripheral blood. This sample was taken from a study of T cells in Graves' hyperthyroidism and ophthalmopathy. RNA transcripts were the template for amplifying TCR beta CDR3 regions. Using the HTBI primer set, a first-round RT-PCR was run on the TCR CDR3. TCRdb analysed the multiplex PCR reads with MiXCR anew, one entry per CDR3 protein. The table lists 300,000 to 450,000 distinct CDR3 sequences, over 11% of them singletons.

Sequenced: blood. The clonotype was recovered from a woman aged 55-69 years with Graves' hyperthyroidism. V gene TRBV6-9 combines with J gene TRBJ2-3, with 7 bases that match TRBD1. The CDR3 DNA sequence: TGTGCCAGCAGTTCGCCCAAGGGGGCCACAGATACGCAGTATTTT. It is translated as CASSSPKGATDTQYF.